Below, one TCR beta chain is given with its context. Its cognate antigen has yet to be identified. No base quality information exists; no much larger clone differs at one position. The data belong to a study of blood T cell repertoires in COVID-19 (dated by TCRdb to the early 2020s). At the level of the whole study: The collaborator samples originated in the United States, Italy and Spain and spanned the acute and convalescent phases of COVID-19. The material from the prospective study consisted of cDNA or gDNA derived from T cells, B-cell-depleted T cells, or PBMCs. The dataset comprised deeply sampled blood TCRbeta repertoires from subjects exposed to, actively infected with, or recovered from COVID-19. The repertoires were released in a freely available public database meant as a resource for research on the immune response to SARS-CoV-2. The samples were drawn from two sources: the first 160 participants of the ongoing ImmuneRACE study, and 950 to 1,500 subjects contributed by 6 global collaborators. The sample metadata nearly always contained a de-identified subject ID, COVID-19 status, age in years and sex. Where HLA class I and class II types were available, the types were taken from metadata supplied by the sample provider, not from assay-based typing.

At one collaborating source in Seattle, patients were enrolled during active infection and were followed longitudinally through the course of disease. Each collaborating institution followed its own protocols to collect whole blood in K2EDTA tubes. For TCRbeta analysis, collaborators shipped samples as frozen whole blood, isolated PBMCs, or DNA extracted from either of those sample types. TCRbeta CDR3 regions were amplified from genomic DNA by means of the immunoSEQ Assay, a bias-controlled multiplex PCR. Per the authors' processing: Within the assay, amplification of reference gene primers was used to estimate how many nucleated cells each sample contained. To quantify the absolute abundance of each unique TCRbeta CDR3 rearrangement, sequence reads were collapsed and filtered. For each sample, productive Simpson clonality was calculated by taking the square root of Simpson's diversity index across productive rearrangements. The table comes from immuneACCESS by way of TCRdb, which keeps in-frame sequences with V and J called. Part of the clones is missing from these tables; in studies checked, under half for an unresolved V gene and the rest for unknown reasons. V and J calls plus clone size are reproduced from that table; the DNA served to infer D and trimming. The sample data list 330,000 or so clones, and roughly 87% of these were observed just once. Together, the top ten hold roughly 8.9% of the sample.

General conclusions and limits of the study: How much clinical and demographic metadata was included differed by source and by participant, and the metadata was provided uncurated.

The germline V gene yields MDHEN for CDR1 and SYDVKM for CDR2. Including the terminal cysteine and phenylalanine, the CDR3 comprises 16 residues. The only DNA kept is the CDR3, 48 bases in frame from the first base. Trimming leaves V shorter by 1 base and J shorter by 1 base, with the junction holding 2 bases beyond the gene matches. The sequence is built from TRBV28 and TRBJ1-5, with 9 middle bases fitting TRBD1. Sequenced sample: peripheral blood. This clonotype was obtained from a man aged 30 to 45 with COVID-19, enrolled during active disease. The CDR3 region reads CASSLLTGGSNQPQHF. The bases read TGTGCCAGCAGTTTATTGACAGGGGGAAGCAATCAGCCCCAGCATTTT.